This T cell receptor beta chain was documented in a study of OX40 agonist ivuxolimab in advanced cancers. General study points: Which antigen the expanded peripheral T cells recognized is unknown.

Note on this clone: Antigen unknown.

This CDR3 region has 13 residues. Germline V gene lookup returns CDR1 SNHLY and CDR2 FYNNEI. Sequencing was performed with immunoSEQ multiplex PCR; in TCRdb, only in-frame clones are kept and a portion is missing. The profile shows 20,000 to 25,000 clones, 80% to 90% of them singletons. The TCR originated in an adult with an advanced solid tumor such as melanoma, head and neck, liver or kidney cancer. The rearrangement links TRBV2 to TRBJ2-5, with 9 bases aligning to TRBD1. The end of the DNA aligns better with TRBJ2-7, so the J call may be wrong. Here the sequenced sample was CD4+ or CD8+ T cells sorted from blood, taken in a trial of the OX40 agonist ivuxolimab. CDR3 amino acids: CASRTGGVYEQYF. Written as DNA, the CDR3 is TGTGCCAGCAGGACAGGGGGGGTCTACGAGCAGTACTTC.